This T cell receptor (beta chain) was identified in a study of T cells in Graves' hyperthyroidism and ophthalmopathy. The CDR3 loop spans 15 amino acids. The V gene's germline CDR1 is SGHVS and CDR2 FQNEAQ. V was pared by 4 bases and J by 6 bases, with 16 bases between. Amplified TCR beta CDR3 regions derived from RNA transcripts. HTBI primers were used for first-round RT-PCR of the TCR CDR3. TCRdb ran MiXCR on the multiplex PCR reads and lists one entry per CDR3 protein. This repertoire shows roughly 420,000 distinct CDR3 sequences, approximately 15% found once; its top ten account for roughly 13%. Sequencing was done on a sample of blood. This clonotype was sampled from a woman between 18 and 30 years old with Graves' hyperthyroidism. The J gene is TRBJ1-3, the V gene TRBV7-8; D call uncertain. In DNA, the CDR3 is TGTGCCAGCAGCTCCTGGACTGGGATTGAAAACACCATATATTTT. This sequence encodes CASSSWTGIENTIYF. The full variable domain, with the rest looked up from reference TRBV7-8 and TRBJ1-3, is GAGVSQSPRYKVAKRGQDVALRCDPISGHVSLFWYQQALGQGPEFLTYFQNEAQLDKSGLPSDRFFAERPEGSVSTLKIQRTQQEDSAVYLCASSSWTGIENTIYFGEGSWLTVV.